The source of this TCR beta chain is a study of blood T cell repertoires in COVID-19. About the study: In each case, the material was cDNA or gDNA derived from T cells, B-cell-depleted T cells, or PBMCs.

Method: immunoSEQ multiplex PCR; TCRdb's copy keeps in-frame clones and lacks some. The sample holds around 430,000 clones, more than 75% seen once. Sequences were obtained from PBMCs or T cells enriched from blood (not recorded which). This TCR was recovered from a woman between 45 and 60 years old who had recovered from COVID-19.

CDR3 in amino acids: CAIQRDRNTDTQYF. CDR3 nucleotide sequence: TGTGCCATACAGAGGGACAGGAACACAGATACGCAGTATTTT. The chain has TRBV6-5 and TRBJ2-3; TRBD1 agrees at 8 bases. CDR1 is MNHEY, CDR2 SVGAGI, per germline. The CDR3 extends over 14 amino acids. The J segment lost 2 bases and the V segment lost 10 bases, leaving 8 bases of the junction unmatched.